The present T cell receptor (beta chain) was sequenced within a study of beta chain features in type 1 diabetes (dated by TCRdb to between 2018 and 2020). At the level of the whole study: No differences in mean age, gender distribution, total cell number or subset yield were found between patients and healthy donors. Naive and central memory subsets were obtained from all 30 or so donors, but regulatory and stem cell-like memory subsets were isolated from only 8 patients and about 8 healthy donors. The study compared the TCRB repertoires of sorted circulating CD4+ T cell subsets in recently diagnosed type 1 diabetes patients with those in matched healthy donors. A total of 90 million to 120 million sorted cells were examined across all samples, and a strong correlation was observed between cell number per subset and RNA yield. The paper's findings and limits, for the study overall: A moderate but significant shortening of TCRB CDR3 length was observed in type 1 diabetes patients in all four CD4+ subsets. Shorter templates might have been favored by PCR, but patient and control samples were amplified and corrected together, so both groups would have been affected equally by any skew. Fewer insertions and more nucleotide deletions at VDJ recombination sites were observed in patients with type 1 diabetes, implying thymic rearrangement abnormalities. HLA sub-analyses involved small numbers of individuals, so any influence of HLA type on TCRB rearrangement remained unresolved. Naive, central memory and regulatory TCRB repertoires appeared more similar among patients than among healthy donors. Because cDNA was sequenced instead of genomic DNA, highly expressing activated cells could be over-represented, though the groups showed no difference in activation or CD3 levels.

Each donor gave one peripheral blood draw, averaging roughly 120 mL, which was collected into heparinised tubes. A BD FACSAria II and a panel including CD45RO, CCR7, CD25, CD127, CD95 and CD27 were used to sort naive, central memory, regulatory and stem cell-like memory CD4+ T cells. All sorted populations exceeded 95% purity. PBMCs were separated immediately by Lymphoprep density gradient centrifugation and were stained directly, without being cultured. So that batch effects would be minimized, each experiment stained and sorted samples in pairs, pairing one healthy donor with one patient. The entire amount of isolated RNA was reverse transcribed using the High Capacity cDNA Reverse Transcription Kit, so the sequenced TCRB transcripts were expressed ones. Deep immunoSEQ sequencing was applied to naive, central memory and regulatory T cell samples, giving an average of around 3.4 million total reads per sample. Sorted cells were lysed in RLT buffer, and RNA was extracted using DNase-treated RNeasy Micro or Mini kits according to cell number. To prevent cross-contamination, each cell subset was processed individually, whereas patient and healthy donor samples were processed jointly. The immunoSEQ multiplex PCR was used to amplify TCRB sequences from cDNA, yielding 87-bp fragments that span the CDR3 region. Amplicons were sequenced on the Illumina HiSeq platform. In the paper's pipeline: Synthetic template baselines were used to correct PCR bias computationally, reads within Hamming distance 2 were collapsed, and singletons that could not be merged were discarded. Reads were aligned to IMGT to assign V, D and J genes, CDR3 length, and insertions or deletions at six rearrangement sites. Clonotype counts were normalized to sorted cell number within each subset before computing true diversity and Gini coefficients with the tcR R package. The overlap coefficient, calculated on TCRB nucleotide sequences, was used to measure repertoire sharing. This is the immuneACCESS table as TCRdb keeps it, with only in-frame sequences that have V and J called. A part of the clones is gone; compared with another copy, unresolved V genes explain less than half, and the rest is unexplained. That table supplies the V and J calls and clone size; D and trimming were determined from the DNA. Present in this sample are some 150,000 clones, about 9.1% of which were seen just once. The top ten clones comprise about 0.6% of the sample.

Details on this clone: Its binding antigen is unknown. The record has no base qualities; no much larger clone is one base away.

The origin of this receptor is a woman aged 40-49 years in good health. The specimen was central memory CD4+ T cells from blood.

The DNA reads TGTGCCAGCAGCTTGGTGACAGGCCGGAATTCACCCCTCCACTTT. This codes for CASSLVTGRNSPLHF. The rearranged chain carries TRBV5-4 and TRBJ1-6; TRBD1 is perhaps the D gene, given 6 matching bases. The CDR3, from cysteine to phenylalanine, totals 15 residues. Kept here is only the CDR3 DNA, which spans 45 bases and is read in frame from base 1. V drops 0 bases and J drops 7 bases, leaving 11 bases in between. CDR1 and CDR2 (SGHNT, YYREEE) derive from the germline V gene (reference sequence).